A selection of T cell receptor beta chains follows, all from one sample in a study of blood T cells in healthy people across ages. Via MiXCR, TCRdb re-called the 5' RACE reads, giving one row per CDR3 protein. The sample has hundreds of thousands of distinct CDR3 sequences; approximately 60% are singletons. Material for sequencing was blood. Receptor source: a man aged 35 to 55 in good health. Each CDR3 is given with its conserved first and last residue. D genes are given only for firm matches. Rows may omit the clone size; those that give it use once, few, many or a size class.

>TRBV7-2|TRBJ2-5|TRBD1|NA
TGTGCCAGCAGCGTAGGACAGGGGGCTCGTGAGACCCAGTACTTC
CASSVGQGARETQYF
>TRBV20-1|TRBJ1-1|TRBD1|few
TGCAGTGCTAGGCAGGGGGCGCCGGCTTTCTTT
CSARQGAPAFF
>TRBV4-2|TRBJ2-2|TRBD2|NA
TGTGCCAGCAGCCAAGGGCCTAGCGGGAGTTCTCTCTCCGGGGAGCTGTTTTTT
CASSQGPSGSSLSGELFF
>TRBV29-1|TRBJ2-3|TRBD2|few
TGCAGCTCAATTGCGGATAGCGGGGGGGATACGCAGTATTTT
CSSIADSGGDTQYF
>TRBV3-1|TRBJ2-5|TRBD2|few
TGTGCCAGCAGCTTACAGACTAGCGGGGGAGAGACCCAGTACTTC
CASSLQTSGGETQYF
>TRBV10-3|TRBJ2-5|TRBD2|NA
TGTGCCATCAATGAGTCAGCGGCGGGAGGGCCCTTGAAGACCCAGTACTTC
CAINESAAGGPLKTQYF
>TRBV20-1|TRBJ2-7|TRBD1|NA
TGCAGTGTCGCGGCTATTAGGCCGGGACAGAACTACGAGCAGTACTTC
CSVAAIRPGQNYEQYF
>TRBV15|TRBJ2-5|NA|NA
TGTGCCACCAGCAGGGTCAGACAAGAGACCCAGTACTTC
CATSRVRQETQYF
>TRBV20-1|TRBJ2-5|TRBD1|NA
TGCAGTGCTATCCGGACAGGGGAAGAGACCCAGTACTTC
CSAIRTGEETQYF
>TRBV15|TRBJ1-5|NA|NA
TGTGCCACCAGCGCGACAGGAATGAATCAGCCCCAGCATTTT
CATSATGMNQPQHF
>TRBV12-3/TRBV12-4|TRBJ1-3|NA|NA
TGTGCCAGCAGTCCTGAGGGGGTGGCCTCTGGAAACACCATATATTTT
CASSPEGVASGNTIYF
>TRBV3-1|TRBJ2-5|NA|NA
TGTGCCAGCAGCTCTCGCGGGCAGGGTGGCAAAGAGACCCAGTACTTC
CASSSRGQGGKETQYF
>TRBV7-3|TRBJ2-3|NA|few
TGTGCCAGCAGCAAAGGGGGAGGGGGCGCGCAGTATTTT
CASSKGGGGAQYF
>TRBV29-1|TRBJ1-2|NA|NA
TGCAGCGCCACTCGCGGAGGGCAGGGGAGCTATGGCTACACCTTC
CSATRGGQGSYGYTF
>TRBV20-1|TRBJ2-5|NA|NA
TGCAGTGCTACAGCCTCCGAGCCAGAGACCCAGTACTTC
CSATASEPETQYF
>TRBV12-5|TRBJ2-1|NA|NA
TGTGCTAGTGGTTTAGGCCACCTAAATGAGCAGTTCTTC
CASGLGHLNEQFF
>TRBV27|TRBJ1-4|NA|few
TGTGCCAGCAGTTTTTCAGGGGCGGCTGAAAAACTGTTTTTT
CASSFSGAAEKLFF
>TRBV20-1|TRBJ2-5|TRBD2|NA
TGCAGTGCGGGGAACCTAGCGGGAAAGGGGGCATGGGAGACCCAGTACTTC
CSAGNLAGKGAWETQYF
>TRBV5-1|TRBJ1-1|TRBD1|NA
TGCGCCAGCAGCGGTGCGGGGACAGGGAACACTGAAGCTTTCTTT
CASSGAGTGNTEAFF
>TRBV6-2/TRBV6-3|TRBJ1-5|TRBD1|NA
TGTGCCAGCAGACTGGACAGGGGGGATCAGCCCCAGCATTTT
CASRLDRGDQPQHF
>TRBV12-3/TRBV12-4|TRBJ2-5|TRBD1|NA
TGTGCCAGCAGCTTCGACAGGGGACAGACCCAGTACTTC
CASSFDRGQTQYF
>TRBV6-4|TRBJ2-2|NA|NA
TGTGCCAGCAGTGATCAGGGGACCACCGGGGGGCTGTTTTTT
CASSDQGTTGGLFF
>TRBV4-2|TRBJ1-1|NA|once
TGTGCCAGCAGCCTAAGGAGGGGCACCGTCGGAGACGCTGAAGCTTTCTTT
CASSLRRGTVGDAEAFF
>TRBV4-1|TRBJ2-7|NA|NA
TGCGCCAGCAGCCAAGATCCGACTTTAACCTACGAGCAGTACTTC
CASSQDPTLTYEQYF
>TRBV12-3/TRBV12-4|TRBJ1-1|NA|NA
TGTGCCAGCAGTTTGGAAGCTTTCTTT
CASSLEAFF
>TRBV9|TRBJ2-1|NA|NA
TGTGCCAGCAGCGTAGACCCAGGGAGTAATGAGCAGTTCTTC
CASSVDPGSNEQFF
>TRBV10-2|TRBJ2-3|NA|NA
TGCGCCAGCAGACAGATGGCGGGGAACACAGATACGCAGTATTTT
CASRQMAGNTDTQYF
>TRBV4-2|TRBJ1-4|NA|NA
TGTGCCAGCAGCCAAGATCGCAGGGGCCAAGGGGGAAATGAAAAACTGTTTTTT
CASSQDRRGQGGNEKLFF
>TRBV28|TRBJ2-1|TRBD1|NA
TGTGCCAACAGCAAAACAGGGGGCTTTAGGGATGAGCAGTTCTTC
CANSKTGGFRDEQFF
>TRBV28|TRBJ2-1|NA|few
TGTGCCAGCAGTAAGCCCCCTGGAAGGGCTAATGAGCAGTTCTTC
CASSKPPGRANEQFF
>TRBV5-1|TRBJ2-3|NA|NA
TGCGCCAGCAGCAATGGTCGGACGGCCCAGGATACGCAGTATTTT
CASSNGRTAQDTQYF
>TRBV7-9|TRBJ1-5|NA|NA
TGTGCCAGCAGCCCCGTGGGACCCAACAATCAGCCCCAGCATTTT
CASSPVGPNNQPQHF
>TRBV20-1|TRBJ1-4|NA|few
TGCAGTGCTAGAGATGGACGGGGTCCTGATGAAAAACTGTTTTTT
CSARDGRGPDEKLFF
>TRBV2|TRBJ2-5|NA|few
TGTGCCAGCAGTGTCAACAGCCAAGAGACCCAGTACTTC
CASSVNSQETQYF
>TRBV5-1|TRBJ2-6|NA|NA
TGCGCCAGCGAGAGCCTCCAGGGTGGGGCCAACGTCCTGACTTTC
CASESLQGGANVLTF
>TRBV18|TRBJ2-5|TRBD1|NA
TGTGCCAGCTCGCGGACAGACAGGGTCGAGACCCAGTACTTC
CASSRTDRVETQYF
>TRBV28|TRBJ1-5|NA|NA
TGTGCCAGCAGTATAGACAGGCTAGGCAATCAGCCCCAGCATTTT
CASSIDRLGNQPQHF
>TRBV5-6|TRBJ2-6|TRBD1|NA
TGTGCCAGCATCGGAACTCCTAGGGGACAGCCCTCTGGGGCCAACGTCCTGACTTTC
CASIGTPRGQPSGANVLTF
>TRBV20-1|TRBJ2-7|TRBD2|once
TGCAGTGGGGGACTAGCGGGCTACAATGAGCAGTACTTC
CSGGLAGYNEQYF
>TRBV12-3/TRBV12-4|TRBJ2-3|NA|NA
TGTGCCAGCAGTTGGAATACGCAGTATTTT
CASSWNTQYF
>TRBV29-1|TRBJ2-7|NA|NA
TGCAGCGTTACATTGACGGGTGAGCAGTACTTC
CSVTLTGEQYF
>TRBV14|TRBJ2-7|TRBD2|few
TGTGCCAGCAGCCGGGGGGGATCCTACGAGCAGTACTTC
CASSRGGSYEQYF
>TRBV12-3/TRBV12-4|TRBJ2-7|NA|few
TGTGCCAGCAGCTCGGGACTCCCCCCGGACTACGAGCAGTACTTC
CASSSGLPPDYEQYF
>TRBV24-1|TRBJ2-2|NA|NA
TGTGCCACCAGTGTCTTTCAGGGCTCCGGGGAGCTGTTTTTT
CATSVFQGSGELFF
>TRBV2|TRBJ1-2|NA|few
TGTGCCAGCAGTGAAGTGACAGGAGGGAACACCTTC
CASSEVTGGNTF
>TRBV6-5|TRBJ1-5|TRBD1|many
TGTGCCAGCAGACTTACAGGGGGGAATCAGCCCCAGCATTTT
CASRLTGGNQPQHF
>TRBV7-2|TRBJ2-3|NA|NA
TGTGCCAGCAGCTTAAGACCGGTGGGTGCTAATCTCGATACGCAGTATTTT
CASSLRPVGANLDTQYF
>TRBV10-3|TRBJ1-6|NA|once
TGTGCCATCAGTGAGTTTCCATTTGGACGCACGAGCTCCTATAATTCACCCCTCCACTTT
CAISEFPFGRTSSYNSPLHF
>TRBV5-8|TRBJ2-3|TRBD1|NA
TGTGCCAGCAGCTTTCCGCAGACAGGGGTCTCAGATACGCAGTATTTT
CASSFPQTGVSDTQYF
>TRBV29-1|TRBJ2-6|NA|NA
TGCAGCGCTGGAAGCGTAGGCGGGGCCAACGTCCTGACTTTC
CSAGSVGGANVLTF
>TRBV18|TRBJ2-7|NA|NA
TGTGCCAGCTCACCTGGGCGCAGGGTAGACGAGCAGTACTTC
CASSPGRRVDEQYF
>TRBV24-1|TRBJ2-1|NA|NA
TGTGCCACCAGCATCCTTGGGCATGAGCAGTTCTTC
CATSILGHEQFF
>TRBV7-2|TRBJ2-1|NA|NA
TGTGCCAGCAGCCCCATACTATATGAGCAGTTCTTC
CASSPILYEQFF
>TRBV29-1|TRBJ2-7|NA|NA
TGCAGCGTTGATACGACAGGATCTGTCTACGAGCAGTACTTC
CSVDTTGSVYEQYF
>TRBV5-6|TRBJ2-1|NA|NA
TGTGCCAGCAGCTTGGTTTTTCACAGGGTCTCCTACAATGAGCAGTTCTTC
CASSLVFHRVSYNEQFF